This is a list of T cell receptor beta chains from one sample in a study of blood T cell repertoires in COVID-19. Assay: immunoSEQ multiplex PCR; the TCRdb copy retains only in-frame clones and omits some. The sample shows 150,000 or so clones, 65% to 90% of them seen only once. Source material: PBMCs or T cells enriched from blood (not recorded which). The receptors come from a man aged 45 to 65 who had recovered from COVID-19. Each CDR3 is given with its conserved first and last residue. D genes are given only for firm matches. Expanded clones are given a class, and other clones once, few, many or no size at all.

v_gene,abundance,d_gene,j_gene,CDR3nt,CDR3aa
TRBV19,-,-,TRBJ1-1,TGTGCCAGTAGCCCGCAGGGCCTGAACACTGAAGCTTTCTTT,CASSPQGLNTEAFF
TRBV2,once,-,TRBJ2-2,TGTGCCAGCAGTGAAGGCGGGGCAAACACCGGGGAGCTGTTTTTT,CASSEGGANTGELFF
TRBV10-3,few,-,TRBJ2-7,TGTGCCATCAGTGACTTACTAGTCGCCTACGAGCAGTACTTC,CAISDLLVAYEQYF
TRBV30,few,TRBD1,TRBJ1-2,TGTGCCTGGAGTCCCTGGACAGGGCGCGGCTACACCTTC,CAWSPWTGRGYTF
TRBV19,once,-,TRBJ1-2,TGTGCCAGTAGGGACAGCTCGGGACGGATTTATGGCTACACCTTC,CASRDSSGRIYGYTF
TRBV7-8,-,TRBD1,TRBJ1-5,TGTGCCAGCAGCTTCGAAGTGGACAGGGGGCTTTCTAGCAATCAGCCCCAGCATTTT,CASSFEVDRGLSSNQPQHF
TRBV6-5,-,TRBD1,TRBJ1-1,TGTGCCAGCAGTCCGGGACAGGGGTCTGAAGCTTTCTTT,CASSPGQGSEAFF
TRBV7-8,-,-,TRBJ1-4,TGTGCCAGCGGTACGGAGGAAGCAACTAATGAAAAACTGTTTTTT,CASGTEEATNEKLFF
TRBV18,-,TRBD1,TRBJ1-1,TGTGCCAGCTCAATACTAGGACAGGGGAAATCGAACACTGAAGCTTTCTTT,CASSILGQGKSNTEAFF
TRBV4-1,-,TRBD1,TRBJ2-7,TGCGCCAGCAGCCAAGACCTAGGGACAGCCGACCGTCTTCGTTACGAGCAGTACTTC,CASSQDLGTADRLRYEQYF
TRBV5-6,few,-,TRBJ1-1,TGTGCCAGCAGCCTGGTGCCCGGGGTTTACACTGAAGCTTTCTTT,CASSLVPGVYTEAFF
TRBV5-5,-,-,TRBJ1-1,TGTGCCAGCAGCTTGGCGGGACTGAAGAACACTGAAGCTTTCTTT,CASSLAGLKNTEAFF
TRBV7-9,-,TRBD2,TRBJ2-3,TGTGCCAGCAGCTTAGCTCTCGCGGGAGACACAGATACGCAGTATTTT,CASSLALAGDTDTQYF
TRBV9,-,-,TRBJ1-1,TGTGCCAGCAGCGTAGTCAGTAGACTGACCAACACTGAAGCTTTCTTT,CASSVVSRLTNTEAFF
TRBV2,-,-,TRBJ2-2,TGTGCCAGCAAGGACAGAAACACCGGGGAGCTGTTTTTT,CASKDRNTGELFF
TRBV27,-,-,TRBJ2-3,TGTGCCAGCAGATCGGGGGGCCGGGATACGCAGTATTTT,CASRSGGRDTQYF
TRBV7-2,-,-,TRBJ1-4,TGTGCCAGCAGCCGGAGATCAACTAATGAAAAACTGTTTTTT,CASSRRSTNEKLFF
TRBV6-5,-,TRBD1,TRBJ2-7,TGTGCCAGCAGGGACAGGTCGGCCTACGAGCAGTACTTC,CASRDRSAYEQYF
TRBV7-9,-,-,TRBJ1-5,TGTGCCAGCAGCTTTGGCACAGGTAGTCAGCCCCAGCATTTT,CASSFGTGSQPQHF
TRBV5-1,-,TRBD1,TRBJ1-3,TGCGCCAGCAGCTCTGGACAGGGGGCCTCTGGAAACACCATATATTTT,CASSSGQGASGNTIYF
TRBV5-8,-,-,TRBJ1-3,TGTGCCAGCAGCCGACGGGGGAAAGACTCTGGAAACACCATATATTTT,CASSRRGKDSGNTIYF
TRBV9,few,-,TRBJ1-4,TGTGCCAGCAGCGTATTAGCCTCCGGGGGGGCCTTAGGCGAAAAACTGTTTTTT,CASSVLASGGALGEKLFF
TRBV15,few,TRBD1,TRBJ1-1,TGTGCCACCAGCACACCGACAGGGGCGAGAACTGAAGCTTTCTTT,CATSTPTGARTEAFF
TRBV21-1,once,-,TRBJ2-1,TGTGCCAGCAGCAAAGTCCGAGCGGGGGAGTACAATGAGCAGTTCTTC,CASSKVRAGEYNEQFF
TRBV19,few,TRBD1,TRBJ1-5,TGTGCCAGTAGTATAGGGACAGGGAAACGTGGAAATCAGCCCCAGCATTTT,CASSIGTGKRGNQPQHF
TRBV5-1,-,TRBD1,TRBJ1-1,TGCGCCAGCAGCCGTTACAGGGGTCGGAACACTGAAGCTTTCTTT,CASSRYRGRNTEAFF
TRBV6-6,-,-,TRBJ2-3,TGTGCCAGCAGTCCCCACAGTAGACCAGCGGTTACAGATACGCAGTATTTT,CASSPHSRPAVTDTQYF
TRBV28,-,-,TRBJ1-1,TGTGCCAGCAGTCGCCCAGGGGCTGGACCTGAAGCTTTCTTT,CASSRPGAGPEAFF
TRBV9,-,-,TRBJ1-2,TGTGCCAGCGCCTCCCAGGTTAACTATGGCTACACCTTC,CASASQVNYGYTF
TRBV6-5,-,TRBD1,TRBJ2-7,TGTGCCAGCAGTCGACAGGGCTACGAGCAGTACTTC,CASSRQGYEQYF
TRBV6-1,-,-,TRBJ1-4,TGTGCCAGCAGTGAAAGGCTCAGGGCGGAAAAACTGTTTTTT,CASSERLRAEKLFF
TRBV30,-,TRBD1,TRBJ1-6,TGTGCCTGGGCCCCGGGACAGGGGCTAAATTCACCCCTCCACTTT,CAWAPGQGLNSPLHF
TRBV25-1,-,-,TRBJ2-7,TGTGCCAGCAGGAGCGACAGGGAGGAAGGGCAGTACTTC,CASRSDREEGQYF
TRBV5-1,-,-,TRBJ1-1,TGCGCCAGCAGCTTGGAGGGCAGGGCTGAAGCTTTCTTT,CASSLEGRAEAFF
TRBV30,-,-,TRBJ2-7,TGTGCCTGGAGTGTACGATCAGGGTCGCACGAGCAGTACTTC,CAWSVRSGSHEQYF
TRBV5-1,-,-,TRBJ2-2,TGCGCCAGCAGCTTGAAGGGGCCCGGGGAGCTGTTTTTT,CASSLKGPGELFF
TRBV19,-,-,TRBJ1-5,TGTGCCAGTGGACAGCAAAATCAGCCCCAGCATTTT,CASGQQNQPQHF
TRBV24-1,many,-,TRBJ2-3,TGTGCCACGTCAGGGCGGGGTAGCACAGATACGCAGTATTTT,CATSGRGSTDTQYF
TRBV7-2,-,TRBD2,TRBJ2-1,TGTGCCAGCAGCTTAACCGCGGGGGGGAGGAATGAGCAGTTCTTC,CASSLTAGGRNEQFF
TRBV6-1,-,TRBD2,TRBJ2-2,TGTGCCAGCAGTGCCGCTAGCGGGGGGGCCGCGAACACCGGGGAGCTGTTTTTT,CASSAASGGAANTGELFF
TRBV28,-,TRBD2,TRBJ2-2,TGTGCCAGCATTGCCGGGGGGGGTAACACCGGGGAGCTGTTTTTT,CASIAGGGNTGELFF
TRBV29-1,-,TRBD2,TRBJ2-3,TGCAGCGCTCGAGCGGGGGGGAACACAGATACGCAGTATTTT,CSARAGGNTDTQYF
TRBV6-6,-,TRBD1,TRBJ1-1,TGTGCCAGCAGCCTCCCCGGGACAGGAAACACTGAAGCTTTCTTT,CASSLPGTGNTEAFF
TRBV2,-,-,TRBJ1-4,TGTGCCAGCAGGTCGGTAGGAGCAACTAATGAAAAACTGTTTTTT,CASRSVGATNEKLFF
TRBV6-5,few,TRBD1,TRBJ1-5,TGTGCCAGCAGTAGGGACAGGGGATATCAGCCCCAGCATTTT,CASSRDRGYQPQHF
TRBV5-1,once,-,TRBJ2-3,TGCGCCAGCAGCTTGGCTGGAGACACAGATACGCAGTATTTT,CASSLAGDTDTQYF
TRBV19,few,TRBD1,TRBJ1-5,TGTGCCAGTAGTCCAAGGGACAGCCGCAATCAGCCCCAGCATTTT,CASSPRDSRNQPQHF
TRBV24-1,-,TRBD1,TRBJ1-5,TGTGCCACCAGTGACACGGGACAGGGAGGGCAGCCCCAGCATTTT,CATSDTGQGGQPQHF
TRBV13,-,TRBD1,TRBJ2-7,TGTGCCAGCAGCTCCCCCGGGACAGTAGGGGCCTACGAGCAGTACTTC,CASSSPGTVGAYEQYF
TRBV5-1,-,TRBD1,TRBJ2-7,TGCGCCAGCAGCTTGTCTCAGGACAGGGGCGCCTACGAGCAGTACTTC,CASSLSQDRGAYEQYF
TRBV28,-,-,TRBJ2-5,TGTGCCAGCAGTTTGTCTTTTGCGGAGACCCAGTACTTC,CASSLSFAETQYF
TRBV10-1,-,-,TRBJ2-1,TGCGCCAGCAGTGAGTCTACGGGTAAGAACAATGAGCAGTTCTTC,CASSESTGKNNEQFF
TRBV6-2/TRBV6-3,-,-,TRBJ2-1,TGTGCCAGCAGTCACACCGGGGTGCAGGGGCAGAGGCAGTTCTTC,CASSHTGVQGQRQFF
TRBV9,few,-,TRBJ2-6,TGTGCCAGCAGCGTAGATAGTTCATGGGCCAACGTCCTGACTTTC,CASSVDSSWANVLTF
TRBV5-1,-,-,TRBJ1-2,TGCGCCAGCAGCAAGGGGGTCGATGGCTACACCTTC,CASSKGVDGYTF